The 29 T cell receptor beta chains presented below share a single source sample, sequenced in a study of T-cell reconstitution after alpha-beta-depleted transplantation in children. Unique molecular identifiers were incorporated into the prepared TCRbeta library. TCRdb used MiXCR to reprocess the PCR reads, holding one entry per CDR3 protein. The table records fewer than 550,000 distinct CDR3 sequences, around 15% of them present only once. The source was PBMCs, mostly from graft donor cells, collected 360 days after TCRalphabeta/CD19-depleted stem cell transplant. These receptors were taken from a boy under two years old who had a stem cell transplant for Wiskott-Aldrich syndrome, so the T cells may come from the graft donor.

The V and J genes are TRBV5-6 and TRBJ2-1; D possibly corresponds to TRBD1 (5 bases). V lost 4 bases and J 2 bases, leaving 16 bases between the germline ends. Per germline, CDR1 SGHDT and CDR2 YYEEEE. The CDR3 runs 16 residues. The CDR3 protein is CASSLTEKVPYNEQFF. Written as DNA, the CDR3 is TGTGCCAGCAGCCTGACAGAGAAGGTCCCCTACAATGAGCAGTTCTTC.

The chain links TRBV30 to TRBJ2-4; TRBD2 is a possible D gene (6 bases). CDR1 is GTSNPN, CDR2 SVGIG, per germline (reference sequence). The CDR3 consists of 15 residues. V was pared by 3 bases and J by 3 bases, with 15 bases between. The CDR3 is CAWRAGGYVKNIQYF. DNA for the CDR3: TGTGCCTGGAGAGCTGGAGGGTACGTCAAAAACATTCAGTACTTC.

The chain is built from TRBV11-2 and TRBJ2-3; D remains unclear. CDR3 length: 13 residues. Germline V gives CDR1 SGHAT, CDR2 FQNNGV. The V and J ends lost 4 bases and 5 bases respectively, with 10 bases between them. The CDR3: CASSSGPVDTQYF. The CDR3 DNA follows: TGTGCCAGCAGCTCGGGCCCCGTAGATACGCAGTATTTT.

The V gene is TRBV11-2, the J gene TRBJ2-3; D uncertain. The CDR3 runs 15 residues. Germline-derived CDR1 and CDR2 are SGHAT and FQNNGV. Trimming shortened V by 3 bases and J by 2 bases, and 12 bases separated the two germline ends. The chain's CDR3 is CASSFKRSYTDTQYF. Written as DNA, the CDR3 is TGTGCCAGCAGCTTCAAGAGGTCGTACACAGATACGCAGTATTTT.

This clonotype turned up a few times. The V and J genes are TRBV6-1 and TRBJ1-2; TRBD1 matches at 7 bases. V lost 6 bases, J lost 2 bases, and 9 bases stayed unmatched. This CDR3 is 15 amino acids long. Germline V CDR1 and CDR2: MNHNS, SASEGT. DNA for the CDR3: TGTGCCAGCAGGGGGGACGTAGGGGGCAACTATGGCTACACCTTC. Translating gives CASRGDVGGNYGYTF.

This clonotype has just a few counts. For the CDR3, the DNA is TGTGCCAGCAGTTTCATAGGGGATTCACCCCTCCACTTT. This encodes CASSFIGDSPLHF. The V gene is TRBV12-3 or TRBV12-4, the J gene TRBJ1-6; the D gene is possibly TRBD1 (5 bases). This CDR3 has 13 amino acids. V lost 3 bases, J lost 8 bases, and 8 bases lay in between.

This clonotype was found a few times. The chain has TRBV7-8 and TRBJ2-1; 7 bases align to TRBD2. This CDR3 contains 16 residues. Germline values: CDR1 SGHVS, CDR2 FQNEAQ. Unmatched junction bases numbered 8, after V lost 1 base and J lost 5 bases. CDR3 nucleotides: TGTGCCAGCAGCTTAGTCGTGACTAGCCGGCACAATGAGCAGTTCTTC. Protein product: CASSLVVTSRHNEQFF.

This clonotype was detected ten times or more. In DNA form, the CDR3 reads TGTGCCAGCAGTCGGGACTTCAGCTCCTACGAGCAGTACTTC. This encodes CASSRDFSSYEQYF. The chain carries TRBV6-5 and TRBJ2-7; TRBD2 might be the D (6 bases). This CDR3 spans 14 amino acids. CDR1 is MNHEY, CDR2 SVGAGI, per germline. The V end lost 5 bases, the J end lost 0 bases, and 11 bases lay between the germline ends.

V usage is TRBV20-1 and J usage is TRBJ1-1; the D gene is possibly TRBD1 (5 bases). The CDR3 is made up of 13 amino acids. The germline V gene encodes CDR1 DFQATT and CDR2 SNEGSKA (reference sequence). V dropped 0 bases and J dropped 10 bases, with 15 bases sitting between them. The DNA for the CDR3 is TGCAGTGCTAGAGATCTCGGGGGGACGGGAGCTTTCTTT. The encoded protein is CSARDLGGTGAFF.

The J gene is TRBJ2-2, the V gene TRBV6-1; the match to TRBD1 covers 11 bases. V gave up 7 bases and J gave up 4 bases; unmatched junction bases: 8. Germline V gene data show CDR1 as MNHNS and CDR2 as SASEGT. The CDR3 consists of 16 residues. CDR3 residues: CASKGSGTGGTGELFF. CDR3 coding DNA: TGTGCCAGCAAAGGCTCCGGGACAGGGGGCACCGGGGAGCTGTTTTTT.

The chain joins TRBV5-1 to TRBJ2-1; 10 positions match TRBD2. Germline loops: CDR1 SGHRS, CDR2 YFSETQ. There are 16 residues in the CDR3. The V gene end was trimmed by 2 bases and the J gene end by 7 bases; junction bases not matched to a gene: 9. This CDR3 reads CASSFIPTSGLNEQFF. For the CDR3, the DNA is TGCGCCAGCAGCTTCATACCGACTAGCGGGCTTAATGAGCAGTTCTTC.

This clonotype was recorded a few times. This chain connects TRBV3-1 to TRBJ2-1; 10 bases are shared with TRBD1. There are 16 residues in the CDR3. V shed 0 bases, J shed 6 bases, and the junction held 5 bases outside the gene matches. The germline CDR1 and CDR2 sequences are LGHDT and YNNKEL (reference sequence). The CDR3 is CASSQDPGTGVNEQFF. CDR3 bases: TGTGCCAGCAGCCAAGATCCTGGGACAGGGGTCAATGAGCAGTTCTTC.

V gene TRBV5-6 combines with J gene TRBJ2-5; D is undetermined. CDR3 length: 13 amino acids. Germline V lookup: CDR1 SGHDT, CDR2 YYEEEE. Trimming pared 2 bases from V and 2 bases from J, leaving 7 bases between. This CDR3 is CASSLHGQETQYF. The DNA of the CDR3 is TGTGCCAGCAGCTTACACGGACAAGAGACCCAGTACTTC.

In this sample, this clonotype turned up a few times. The rearrangement joins TRBV6-5 to TRBJ1-2; 8 nucleotides match TRBD1. CDR1 MNHEY and CDR2 SVGAGI come from the germline V gene. V was clipped by 6 bases and J by 7 bases; unmatched bases: 7. The length of the CDR3 is 13 residues. The CDR3 is CASRYQGAGGYTF. CDR3 coding DNA: TGTGCCAGCAGATACCAGGGGGCGGGTGGCTACACCTTC.

This clonotype was seen a handful of times. The CDR3 DNA sequence: TGCAGCGTGGAGTCCGGGACAGGCTACGAGCAGTACTTC. It specifies CSVESGTGYEQYF. This chain uses TRBV29-1 with TRBJ2-7, with TRBD1 identical over 8 bases. The CDR3 is made up of 13 amino acids. The trim removed 6 bases at V and 3 bases at J, leaving 7 bases unmatched. Germline CDR1 is SQVTM and CDR2 is ANQGSEA.

The V gene is TRBV27, the J gene TRBJ2-7; D tentatively reads TRBD1 or TRBD2 (6 bases each). Between the trimmed V and J ends, which lost 6 bases and 1 base, there was a span of 16 bases. The CDR3 has 15 amino acids. Per the germline V gene, CDR1 is MNHEY and CDR2 is SMNVEV (reference sequence). The CDR3, as DNA: TGTGCCAGCAGCACAGGGAGGACTGAATCCTACGAGCAGTACTTC. Translated: CASSTGRTESYEQYF.

The rearrangement uses TRBV7-2 and TRBJ2-7, with D unclear. The CDR3 runs to 17 residues. Germline CDR1 and CDR2: SGHTA and FQGNSA. Trimming took off 5 bases at V and 2 bases at J, with 22 bases between the two ends. The chain's CDR3 is CASSPQLRAYYTYEQYF. CDR3 nucleotides: TGTGCCAGCAGCCCCCAATTACGGGCCTACTATACCTACGAGCAGTACTTC. The variable domain in full, with the rest retrieved from reference TRBV7-2 and TRBJ2-7, is GAGVSQSPSNKVTEKGKDVELRCDPISGHTALYWYRQSLGQGLEFLIYFQGNSAPDKSGLPSDRFSAERTGGSVSTLTIQRTQQEDSAVYLCASSPQLRAYYTYEQYFGPGTRLTVT.

The genes are TRBV7-8 and TRBJ2-5, with no clear D. Germline assignment: CDR1 SGHVS and CDR2 FQNEAQ. V was clipped by 1 base and J by 5 bases, with 8 bases between them. This CDR3 contains 13 residues. CDR3 sequence reads: CASSLDSRETQYF. The CDR3 nucleotides are TGTGCCAGCAGCTTAGATTCTCGGGAGACCCAGTACTTC.

This chain uses TRBV15 with TRBJ2-7; no firm D call. The CDR3 has 13 residues. The germline V gene encodes CDR1 LNHNV and CDR2 YYDKDF (reference sequence). Trimming stripped 0 bases from V and 3 bases from J, with 6 bases between. In nucleotides, the CDR3 is TGTGCCACCAGCAGAGATCGAGACTACGAGCAGTACTTC. It codes for CATSRDRDYEQYF.

This clonotype has more than one count but fewer than ten. The CDR3 region has the DNA TGCGCCAGCCGACAAGGGGTCCGCTACGAGCAGTACTTC. The encoded protein is CASRQGVRYEQYF. The genes are TRBV5-1 and TRBJ2-7, with D perhaps TRBD1 (5 bases). CDR1 is SGHRS, CDR2 YFSETQ, per germline. V was trimmed by 7 bases and J by 3 bases, leaving 14 bases between them. The CDR3 extends over 13 amino acids.

The V call is TRBV6-5, the J call TRBJ1-4, with D tentatively TRBD1 (5 bases). Germline values: CDR1 MNHEY, CDR2 SVGAGI. The CDR3 length is 14 residues. Trimming left V 0 bases short and J 8 bases short, with 10 bases between. The CDR3 coding sequence is TGTGCCAGCAGTTACTCGGGACGTCGGGAAAAACTGTTTTTT. This translates into CASSYSGRREKLFF.

The table lists this clonotype with a few counts. The rearrangement uses TRBV7-8 and TRBJ2-2; D is perhaps TRBD2 (6 bases). The CDR3 is made up of 16 amino acids. CDR1 and CDR2 (germline): SGHVS, FQNEAQ. Between the trimmed V and J ends, which lost 4 bases and 3 bases, there was a span of 15 bases. CDR3 in DNA: TGTGCCAGCAGCTGGGGACTCATAGGGGACACCGGGGAGCTGTTTTTT. As protein: CASSWGLIGDTGELFF.

Concerning this clonotype: Since a much larger clone is just one base distant, this may be a read error. This chain uses TRBV5-6 with TRBJ2-3; TRBD2 matches 9 bases. The CDR3 is 15 residues long. Trimming removed 6 bases from V and 0 bases from J; junction bases left unmatched: 5. Germline CDR1 SGHDT, CDR2 YYEEEE. CDR3: CASILAGTSTDTQYF. CDR3 nucleotides: TGTGCCAGCATCCTAGCGGGAACTAGCACAGATACGCAGTATTTT.

The chain is built from TRBV5-1 and TRBJ2-7, with D tentatively TRBD1 (6 bases). Trimming pared 4 bases from V and 5 bases from J, leaving 13 bases between. The CDR3 contains 13 residues. CDR1 SGHRS and CDR2 YFSETQ come from the germline V gene. For the CDR3, the DNA is TGCGCCAGCAGCAAACAGGGCTACCACGAGCAGTACTTC. It encodes CASSKQGYHEQYF. Drawing the rest from reference TRBV5-1 and TRBJ2-7, the complete variable domain is KAGVTQTPRYLIKTRGQQVTLSCSPISGHRSVSWYQQTPGQGLQFLFEYFSETQRNKGNFPGRFSGRQFSNSRSEMNVSTLELGDSALYLCASSKQGYHEQYFGPGTRLTVT.

This chain connects TRBV12-3 or TRBV12-4 to TRBJ2-7, with 8 bases identical to TRBD1. The CDR3 is 16 residues long. The V gene end was trimmed by 1 base and the J gene end by 4 bases; junction bases not matched to a gene: 9. The CDR3: CASSLVDRGDHYEQYF. CDR3 nucleotide sequence: TGTGCCAGCAGTTTAGTCGACAGGGGCGACCATTACGAGCAGTACTTC.

This clonotype occurred a few times. The J gene is TRBJ2-1, the V gene TRBV12-3 or TRBV12-4, with 12 bases fitting TRBD2. The CDR3 spans 16 residues. V shed 6 bases and J 4 bases; nucleotides not matched to a gene: 7. CDR3 region: CASRTLGLAGYNEQFF. The DNA of the CDR3 is TGTGCCAGCAGAACCCTTGGACTAGCGGGGTACAATGAGCAGTTCTTC.

The rearrangement joins TRBV18 to TRBJ2-1; no clear D gene. V dropped 5 bases and J dropped 0 bases, with 8 bases sitting between them. The CDR3 sequence is 14 residues long. Germline V lookup: CDR1 KGHSH, CDR2 LQKENI. The CDR3, as DNA: TGTGCCAGCTCATCAGTAGGCTCCTACAATGAGCAGTTCTTC. Amino acid sequence: CASSSVGSYNEQFF.

This chain connects TRBV12-3 or TRBV12-4 to TRBJ2-1, with a weak D call TRBD2 (5 bases). With 8 bases removed from V and 4 bases from J, the gap between germline ends came to 18 bases. The CDR3 loop spans 15 amino acids. The CDR3 nucleotides read TGTGCCAGCCTAAGTGAGCGAGGGTTTTACAATGAGCAGTTCTTC. Protein: CASLSERGFYNEQFF.

The chain recombines TRBV11-2 with TRBJ2-5; D is perhaps TRBD1 (6 bases). The CDR3 is 18 amino acids. Germline lookup yields CDR1 SGHAT and CDR2 FQNNGV. V lost 4 bases and J lost 5, with 26 bases in between. CDR3 amino acids: CASSSYRGPWGLKETQYF. In DNA, the CDR3 is TGTGCCAGCAGCTCTTACAGAGGCCCTTGGGGGCTGAAGGAGACCCAGTACTTC.